This T cell receptor beta chain emerged from a study of radiotherapy plus CTLA-4 blockade in lung cancer. Findings and limits, study-wide: Tumor-derived TCR clones expanded in blood after radiotherapy plus ipilimumab.

Patients with chemo-refractory metastatic non-small-cell lung cancer received focal radiation plus CTLA-4 blockade with ipilimumab. With respect to this clone: The antigen is unknown.

TCRdb's copy holds only in-frame clones and misses some; the assay was immunoSEQ multiplex PCR. The table includes 80,000 to 100,000 clones, around 88% detected once. Germline CDR1 and CDR2: LNHDA and SQIVND (reference sequence). Between the trimmed V and J ends, which lost 0 bases and 5 bases, there was a span of 14 bases. This CDR3 contains 16 residues. This chain joins TRBV19 and TRBJ1-5; maybe TRBD1 (5 bases). This TCR derives from a human donor with non-small cell lung cancer that progressed on radiotherapy plus ipilimumab. The sample consisted of peripheral blood, taken from a patient treated with radiotherapy plus ipilimumab. The CDR3 bases are TGTGCCAGTAGTATAGACGCAGGGAGGGTTCATCAGCCCCAGCATTTT. This sequence encodes CASSIDAGRVHQPQHF. The full variable domain, completed using reference TRBV19 and TRBJ1-5, is DGGITQSPKYLFRKEGQNVTLSCEQNLNHDAMYWYRQDPGQGLRLIYYSQIVNDFQKGDIAEGYSVSREKKESFPLTVTSAQKNPTAFYLCASSIDAGRVHQPQHFGDGTRLSIL.